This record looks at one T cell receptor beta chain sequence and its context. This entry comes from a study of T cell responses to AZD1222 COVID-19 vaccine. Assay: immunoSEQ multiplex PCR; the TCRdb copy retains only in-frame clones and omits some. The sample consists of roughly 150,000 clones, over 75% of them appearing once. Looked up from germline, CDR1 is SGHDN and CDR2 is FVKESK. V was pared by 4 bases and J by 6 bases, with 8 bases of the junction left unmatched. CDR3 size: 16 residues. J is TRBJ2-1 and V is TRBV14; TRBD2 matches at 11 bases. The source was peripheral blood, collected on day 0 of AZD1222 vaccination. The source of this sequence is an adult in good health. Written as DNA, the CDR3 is TGTGCCAGCAGCCTTTTAGCGGGAGGGCCCTCCAATGAGCAGTTCTTC. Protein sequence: CASSLLAGGPSNEQFF. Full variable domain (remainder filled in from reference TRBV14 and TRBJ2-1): EAGVTQFPSHSVIEKGQTVTLRCDPISGHDNLYWYRRVMGKEIKFLLHFVKESKQDESGMPNNRFLAERTGGTYSTLKVQPAELEDSGVYFCASSLLAGGPSNEQFFGPGTRLTVL.